This T cell receptor beta chain is from a study of T cell responses to AZD1222 COVID-19 vaccine. The CDR3 runs to 15 residues. V dropped 2 bases and J dropped 8 bases, with 13 bases sitting between them. Germline values: CDR1 LGHDT, CDR2 YNNKEL (reference sequence). Study outcomes and limitations: Females made up more of the donors, who were largely white British, and clonal diversity may have come out too low. After two AZD1222 doses, spike-specific TCR breadth and depth rose versus day 0. Epitopes outside B.1.351 and B.1.1.7 mutated regions reportedly drew nearly half of spike TCRs. Repertoire sampling happened only post peak T cell response.

The table came from immunoSEQ multiplex PCR; TCRdb's copy has only in-frame clones and leaves some out. The sample records 150,000 to 200,000 clones, 87% being singletons. On this clone itself: Antigen specificity is unknown.

The chain is built from TRBV3-1 (or the pseudogene TRBV3-2) and TRBJ1-6, with a possible D match to TRBD1 (5 bases). The material sequenced was peripheral blood, taken on day 0 of MenACWY control vaccination. The TCR originated in an adult in good health. Here the CDR3 DNA reads TGTGCCAGCAGCCAAAAGTTAGGGGTGTATTCACCCCTCCACTTT. Residues: CASSQKLGVYSPLHF.